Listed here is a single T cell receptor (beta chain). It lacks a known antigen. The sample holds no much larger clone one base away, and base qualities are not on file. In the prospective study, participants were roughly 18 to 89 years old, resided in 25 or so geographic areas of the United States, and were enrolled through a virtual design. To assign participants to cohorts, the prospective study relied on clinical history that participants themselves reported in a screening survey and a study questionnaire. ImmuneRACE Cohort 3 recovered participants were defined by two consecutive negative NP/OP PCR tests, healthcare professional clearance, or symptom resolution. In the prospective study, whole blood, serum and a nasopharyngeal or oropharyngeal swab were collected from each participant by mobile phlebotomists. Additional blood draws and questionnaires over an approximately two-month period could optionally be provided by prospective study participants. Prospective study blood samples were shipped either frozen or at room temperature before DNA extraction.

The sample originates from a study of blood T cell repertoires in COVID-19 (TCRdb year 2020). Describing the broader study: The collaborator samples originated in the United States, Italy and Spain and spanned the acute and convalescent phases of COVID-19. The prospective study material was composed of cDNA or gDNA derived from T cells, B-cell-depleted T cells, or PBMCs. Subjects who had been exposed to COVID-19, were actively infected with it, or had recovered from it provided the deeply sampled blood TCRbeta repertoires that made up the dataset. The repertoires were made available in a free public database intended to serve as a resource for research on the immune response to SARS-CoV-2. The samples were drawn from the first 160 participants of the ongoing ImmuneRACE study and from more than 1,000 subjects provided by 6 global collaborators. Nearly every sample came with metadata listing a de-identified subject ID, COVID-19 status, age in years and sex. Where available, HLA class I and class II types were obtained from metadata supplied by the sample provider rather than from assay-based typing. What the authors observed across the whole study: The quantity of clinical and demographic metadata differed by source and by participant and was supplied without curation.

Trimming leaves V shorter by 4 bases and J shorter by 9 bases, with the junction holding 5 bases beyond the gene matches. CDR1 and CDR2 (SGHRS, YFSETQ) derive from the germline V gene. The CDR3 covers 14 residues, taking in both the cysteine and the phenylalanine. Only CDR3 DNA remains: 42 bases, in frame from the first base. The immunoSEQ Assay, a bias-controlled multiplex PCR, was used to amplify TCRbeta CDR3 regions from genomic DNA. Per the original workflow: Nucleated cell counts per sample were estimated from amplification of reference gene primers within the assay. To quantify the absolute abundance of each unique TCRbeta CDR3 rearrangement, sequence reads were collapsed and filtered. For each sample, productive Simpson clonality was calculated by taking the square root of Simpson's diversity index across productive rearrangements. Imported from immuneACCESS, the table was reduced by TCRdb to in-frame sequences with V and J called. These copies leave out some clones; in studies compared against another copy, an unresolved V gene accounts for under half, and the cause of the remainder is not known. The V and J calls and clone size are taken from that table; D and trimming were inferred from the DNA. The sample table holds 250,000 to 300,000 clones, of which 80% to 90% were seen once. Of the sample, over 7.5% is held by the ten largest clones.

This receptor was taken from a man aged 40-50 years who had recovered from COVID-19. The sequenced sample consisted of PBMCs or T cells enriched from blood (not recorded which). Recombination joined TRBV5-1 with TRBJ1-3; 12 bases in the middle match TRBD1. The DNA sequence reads TGCGCCAGCAGCCTGGGACAGGGGGCCGCCACCATATATTTT. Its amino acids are CASSLGQGAATIYF.